This TCR beta chain came from a study of T cell repertoires in cytomegalovirus infection. Study background: Public TCR beta signatures were indicative of both CMV infection and a matching HLA type.

Findings of the study overall: The study found HLA-C-restricted CMV-specific TCR beta clonotypes dominating the ex vivo response. The cumulative frequency of public TCR beta families distinguished individuals who carried CMV together with the relevant HLA.

Turning to this clonotype: Its cognate antigen is unknown.

TCRdb reprocessed the reads via MiXCR and lists one record per CDR3 protein. Of around 300,000 distinct CDR3 sequences in the sample, roughly 26% were seen once. The CDR3 has 20 residues. In germline, CDR1 is DFQATT, CDR2 SNEGSKA (reference sequence). V trimming: 0 bases; J trimming: 1 base; junction bases outside the gene matches: 17. This receptor was identified in a human donor in good health (CMV status not recorded). Some clones in this sample may be carry-over from other donors' samples. The chain is built from TRBV20-1 and TRBJ2-1; 8 bases are a match to TRBD2. Sequencing input: PBMCs. CDR3 nucleotides: TGCAGTGCTAGAGATCTAAGGCTAGCGGGTTCTCCTTTTTCCTACAATGAGCAGTTCTTC. It specifies CSARDLRLAGSPFSYNEQFF.